A selection of T cell receptor beta chains follows, all from one sample in a study of blood T cells in healthy people across ages. From the 5' RACE reads, TCRdb called clonotypes with MiXCR, one entry per CDR3 protein. The sample contains over 1.5 million distinct CDR3 sequences, roughly 49% of which appear only once. What was sequenced was blood. The receptor source for this set is a woman in her thirties or forties in good health. Both conserved end residues are part of each CDR3. The D gene is left open where the match is weak. Expanded clones are given a class, and other clones once, few, many or no size at all.

V: TRBV7-2; size: .; D: .; J: TRBJ1-1; DNA: TGTGCCAGCAGCTCCCAGATGAACACTGAAGCTTTCTTT; CDR3: CASSSQMNTEAFF
V: TRBV6-1; size: few; D: .; J: TRBJ1-5; DNA: TGTGCCAGCAGTGAAGAGAAGGCCTTCCCCCAGCCCCAGCATTTT; CDR3: CASSEEKAFPQPQHF
V: TRBV20-1; size: .; D: TRBD2; J: TRBJ2-1; DNA: TGCAGTGCTAGAGATCTTGGCGGGGGGGCCTATGAGCAGTTCTTC; CDR3: CSARDLGGGAYEQFF
V: TRBV12-3/TRBV12-4; size: .; D: TRBD1; J: TRBJ1-6; DNA: TGTGCCAGCAGTTTCGGAACCGGGACAGCCTCCTATAATTCACCCCTCCACTTT; CDR3: CASSFGTGTASYNSPLHF
V: TRBV6-2/TRBV6-3; size: .; D: .; J: TRBJ2-7; DNA: TGTGCCAGCAGATCACCGGGCGACTACGAGCAGTACTTC; CDR3: CASRSPGDYEQYF
V: TRBV6-5; size: .; D: .; J: TRBJ1-2; DNA: TGTGCCAGCAGTTACGGCTCAGATGGCTACACCTTC; CDR3: CASSYGSDGYTF
V: TRBV5-1; size: .; D: .; J: TRBJ1-1; DNA: TGCGCCAGCAGCCCCGCTCCGGGCGACACTGAAGCTTTCTTT; CDR3: CASSPAPGDTEAFF
V: TRBV7-2; size: .; D: .; J: TRBJ2-3; DNA: TGTGCCAGCAGCTTATCTTTGAAAGATACGCAGTATTTT; CDR3: CASSLSLKDTQYF
V: TRBV9; size: .; D: .; J: TRBJ1-6; DNA: TGTGCCAGCAGCCATGGACCCGAGGGTTATAATTCACCCCTCCACTTT; CDR3: CASSHGPEGYNSPLHF
V: TRBV9; size: few; D: TRBD1; J: TRBJ1-2; DNA: TGTGCCAGCAGCGCTACCGGGACAGGATGGGGCTACACCTTC; CDR3: CASSATGTGWGYTF
V: TRBV29-1; size: .; D: TRBD1; J: TRBJ2-7; DNA: TGCAGCGTTGCGCGGACAGGGAATCGCGAGCAGTACTTC; CDR3: CSVARTGNREQYF
V: TRBV12-5; size: .; D: .; J: TRBJ1-1; DNA: TGTGCTAGTGACAGCCCAAGAAACACTGAAGCTTTCTTT; CDR3: CASDSPRNTEAFF
V: TRBV29-1; size: few; D: .; J: TRBJ2-7; DNA: TGCAGCGTTGAAGATTCGAGAGGGCTGAACCCCAGATTAACCCAGTACTTC; CDR3: CSVEDSRGLNPRLTQYF
V: TRBV11-2; size: .; D: TRBD1; J: TRBJ1-2; DNA: TGTGCCAGCAGCTTAGATGACAGGGTGAGCGATGGCTACACCTTC; CDR3: CASSLDDRVSDGYTF
V: TRBV5-1; size: many; D: TRBD2; J: TRBJ2-7; DNA: TGTGCCAGCAGCTTAGGGACTAGCGGCGCCTACGAGCAGTACTTC; CDR3: CASSLGTSGAYEQYF
V: TRBV20-1; size: few; D: .; J: TRBJ2-1; DNA: TGCAGTGCTCCTCTTCCGGGCCGGGTGACCTACAATGAGCAGTTCTTC; CDR3: CSAPLPGRVTYNEQFF
V: TRBV20-1; size: few; D: .; J: TRBJ2-5; DNA: TGCAGTGCTTTGGGACACGACGTAAACCAAGAGACCCAGTACTTC; CDR3: CSALGHDVNQETQYF